The 20 T cell receptor beta chains reported below all come from one sample, sequenced in a study of shared clonotypes between healthy human individuals. TCRdb's table, derived via immunoSEQ multiplex PCR, lists solely in-frame clones and lacks some. The sample contains about a million clones, 65% to 80% of which appear only once. The sample was memory CD4+ T cells sorted from blood. As to subset: CD45RA-negative fraction. The receptors derive from a man younger than 35 in good health.

The table lists this clone with a count of one. The V and J genes are TRBV4-3 and TRBJ2-1; D is undetermined. The CDR3 totals 15 residues. CDR1 and CDR2 (germline): LGHNA, YSLEER. V gave up 0 bases and J gave up 1 base, with 7 bases separating them. In DNA, the CDR3 is TGCGCCAGCAGCCAAGACAGGCCTTCCTACAATGAGCAGTTCTTC. Translated, it gives CASSQDRPSYNEQFF.

This clone came up a few times. This chain links TRBV6-4 with TRBJ2-2, with 7 bases lining up with TRBD1. The germline V gene has CDR1 MRHNA and CDR2 SNTAGT. Trimming took 9 bases from V and 0 from J; bases not matched to a gene: 10. The CDR3 contains 16 residues. The CDR3 DNA reads TGTGCCAGGGAGACAGGGTTCGGACCGAACACCGGGGAGCTGTTTTTT. Protein product: CARETGFGPNTGELFF.

This chain uses TRBV18 with TRBJ1-5, with unresolved D. Trimming removed 0 bases from V and 5 bases from J, with 5 bases in between. Germline-derived CDR1 and CDR2 are KGHSH and LQKENI. The CDR3 is made up of 13 amino acids. CDR3 in amino acids: CASSPPVDQPQHF. CDR3 nucleotides: TGTGCCAGCTCACCACCGGTCGATCAGCCCCAGCATTTT.

The rearrangement joins TRBV4-1 to TRBJ2-3; TRBD2 agrees at 12 bases. This CDR3 has 17 amino acids. Germline-derived CDR1 and CDR2 are MGHRA and YSYEKL. Trimming took 2 bases from V and 0 from J; bases not matched to a gene: 3. Here the CDR3 DNA reads TGCGCCAGCAGCCAACGTCTAGCGGGAGGGAGCACAGATACGCAGTATTTT. This encodes CASSQRLAGGSTDTQYF.

V gene TRBV7-2 combines with J gene TRBJ1-3; D may be TRBD1 (6 bases). Germline assignment: CDR1 SGHTA and CDR2 FQGNSA. This CDR3 region has 15 residues. Trimming cost V 4 bases and J 7 bases, with 17 bases left between them. CDR3 in DNA: TGTGCCAGCAGCTCTTTTCAGGGGATCGGGAACACCATATATTTT. As protein: CASSSFQGIGNTIYF.

The chain has TRBV2 and TRBJ2-1; perhaps TRBD1 as D (6 bases). CDR1 is SNHLY and CDR2 is FYNNEI in the germline V gene. The V gene lost 11 bases and the J gene lost 4 bases, with 12 bases spanning the gap. This CDR3 comprises 12 residues. CDR3: CARQENYNEQFF. CDR3 coding DNA: TGTGCCCGACAGGAGAATTACAATGAGCAGTTCTTC.

This clone has more than one count but fewer than ten. The gene calls are TRBV11-2 and TRBJ2-5, with D perhaps TRBD2 (6 bases). V was cut by 9 bases and J by 3 bases, with 17 bases left in between. Germline values: CDR1 SGHAT, CDR2 FQNNGV. The CDR3 is 14 residues long. The CDR3 is CASSEGAKKETQYF. The CDR3, as DNA: TGTGCCAGTTCGGAGGGAGCAAAGAAAGAGACCCAGTACTTC.

This chain links TRBV14 with TRBJ2-7; TRBD1 aligns across 7 bases. The CDR3 has 16 residues. Germline V gives CDR1 SGHDN, CDR2 FVKESK. V lost 4 bases, J lost 0 bases, and 9 bases stayed unmatched. Written as DNA, the CDR3 is TGTGCCAGCAGCCGGAGGACAGGACTTAACTCCTACGAGCAGTACTTC. Translated: CASSRRTGLNSYEQYF. Together with reference TRBV14 and TRBJ2-7, the CDR3 gives the full variable domain: EAGVTQFPSHSVIEKGQTVTLRCDPISGHDNLYWYRRVMGKEIKFLLHFVKESKQDESGMPNNRFLAERTGGTYSTLKVQPAELEDSGVYFCASSRRTGLNSYEQYFGPGTRLTVT.

This rearrangement joins TRBV30 to TRBJ2-3; 7 nucleotides align to TRBD2. Germline CDR1 is GTSNPN and CDR2 is SVGIG (reference sequence). This CDR3 comprises 15 residues. V lost 0 bases and J lost 2; bases outside the gene matches: 5. CDR3 bases: TGTGCCTGGAGTGTAGGGAGCGGGAACACAGATACGCAGTATTTT. Protein sequence: CAWSVGSGNTDTQYF.

This clone occurred a few times. The chain joins TRBV11-2 to TRBJ1-1; D gene unclear. The CDR3 has 12 residues. Germline V gene sequence: CDR1 SGHAT, CDR2 FQNNGV. Between the trimmed V and J ends, which lost 5 bases and 7 bases, there was a span of 11 bases. The CDR3 region has the DNA TGTGCCAGCAGCAATCGACGAGATGAAGCTTTCTTT. Its translation is CASSNRRDEAFF.

The chain carries TRBV18 and TRBJ1-2; D not certain. This CDR3 region has 15 residues. Trimming removed 3 bases from V and 4 bases from J, with 15 bases in between. CDR1 KGHSH and CDR2 LQKENI come from the germline V gene. For the CDR3, the DNA is TGTGCCAGCTCACCGCAACAGAAAAGCGGCTATGGCTACACCTTC. Residues: CASSPQQKSGYGYTF.

V and J are TRBV5-6 and TRBJ2-2, with 10 nucleotides matching TRBD1. Germline trimming cut 7 bases from V and 4 bases from J; bases unmatched to any gene: 7. The length of the CDR3 is 15 residues. CDR1 SGHDT and CDR2 YYEEEE come from the germline V gene. The CDR3 DNA is TGTGCCAGCGCCGGGAGGACAGGGGGCACCGGGGAGCTGTTTTTT. Amino acid sequence: CASAGRTGGTGELFF.

Ten or more counts support this clone. Other DNA sequences in the same sample also yield this CDR3. The chain uses TRBV11-2 and TRBJ1-1; D gene uncertain. CDR1 and CDR2 from the germline V gene are SGHAT and FQNNGV. The germline V and J ends were trimmed by 1 base and 2 bases, with 5 bases remaining between them. The CDR3 runs to 13 residues. CDR3 amino acids: CASSLAGNTEAFF. The CDR3 DNA sequence: TGTGCCAGCAGCTTAGCCGGTAACACTGAAGCTTTCTTT. Full variable domain (outside the CDR3, taken from reference TRBV11-2 and TRBJ1-1): EAGVAQSPRYKIIEKRQSVAFWCNPISGHATLYWYQQILGQGPKLLIQFQNNGVVDDSQLPKDRFSAERLKGVDSTLKIQPAKLEDSAVYLCASSLAGNTEAFFGQGTRLTVV.

This clone was detected only a few times. The chain links TRBV5-1 to TRBJ2-2, with D perhaps being TRBD1 or TRBD2 (5 bases each). The CDR3 length is 14 residues. The V and J ends lost 0 bases and 4 bases respectively, with 7 bases between them. The germline gives CDR1 SGHRS, CDR2 YFSETQ. This CDR3 is CASSLGGGTGELFF. CDR3 coding DNA: TGCGCCAGCAGCTTGGGTGGGGGCACCGGGGAGCTGTTTTTT.

The table lists this clone with a count of one. V gene TRBV2 combines with J gene TRBJ2-1; unclear D gene. V gave up 5 bases and J gave up 8 bases, with 7 bases separating them. The CDR3 sequence is 11 residues long. Germline CDR1 and CDR2: SNHLY and FYNNEI. For the CDR3, the DNA is TGTGCCAGCAGTCCTCGCGATGAGCAGTTCTTC. The encoded protein is CASSPRDEQFF.

The chain has TRBV18 and TRBJ2-5; D unclear. Trimming left V 0 bases short and J 5 bases short, with 4 bases between. Germline V gene lookup returns CDR1 KGHSH and CDR2 LQKENI. The CDR3 runs 12 residues. CDR3 coding DNA: TGTGCCAGCTCACCACCTCTTGAGACCCAGTACTTC. Translation: CASSPPLETQYF.

This rearrangement joins TRBV2 to TRBJ2-5; 7 nucleotides align to TRBD2. The CDR3 spans 15 residues. V dropped 3 bases and J dropped 2; count of bases not matched to a gene: 6. The germline V gene encodes CDR1 SNHLY and CDR2 FYNNEI. The CDR3 nucleotides read TGTGCCAGCAGTGAGCTAGCGGCGGCTCAAGAGACCCAGTACTTC. It encodes CASSELAAAQETQYF.

This clone was detected only a few times. The chain joins TRBV18 to TRBJ2-1; no definite D call. Trimming stripped 0 bases from V and 6 bases from J, with 15 bases between. CDR1 is KGHSH and CDR2 is LQKENI in the germline V gene. This CDR3 is 16 amino acids long. CDR3 residues: CASSPPWTSDRNEQFF. For the CDR3, the DNA is TGTGCCAGCTCACCACCGTGGACCTCCGACCGCAATGAGCAGTTCTTC.

V and J are TRBV10-3 and TRBJ1-2; tentative D call: TRBD1 (5 bases). Germline V gene sequence: CDR1 ENHRY, CDR2 SYGVKD. The CDR3 runs to 13 residues. Trimming took off 11 bases at V and 0 bases at J, with 13 bases between the two ends. CDR3 in DNA: TGTGCCCGCTGGGGGGGGTCTAACTATGGCTACACCTTC. This codes for CARWGGSNYGYTF.

The chain combines TRBV6-1 with TRBJ2-1, with 7 bases identical to TRBD2. CDR3 length: 14 residues. The germline gives CDR1 MNHNS, CDR2 SASEGT. V lost 6 bases and J lost 8; bases outside the gene matches: 10. The CDR3 is CASRRAGAVDEQFF. In DNA form, the CDR3 reads TGTGCCAGCAGGCGCGCGGGAGCGGTCGATGAGCAGTTCTTC.